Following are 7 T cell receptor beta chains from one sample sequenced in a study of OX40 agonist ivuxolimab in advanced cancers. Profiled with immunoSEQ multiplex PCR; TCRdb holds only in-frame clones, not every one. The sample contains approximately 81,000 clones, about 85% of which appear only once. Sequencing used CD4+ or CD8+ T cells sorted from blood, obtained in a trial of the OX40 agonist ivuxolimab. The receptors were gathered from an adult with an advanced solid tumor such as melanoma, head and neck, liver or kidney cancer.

In nucleotides, the CDR3 is TGCGCCAGCAGCCGTTCTTCAATAGGGGGCACGGAGACCCAGTACTTC. Amino acid sequence: CASSRSSIGGTETQYF. The rearrangement links TRBV5-1 to TRBJ2-5, with 7 bases lining up with TRBD1. Germline trimming cut 4 bases from V and 5 bases from J; bases unmatched to any gene: 14. The CDR3 extends over 16 amino acids. From germline, CDR1 is SGHRS and CDR2 YFSETQ.

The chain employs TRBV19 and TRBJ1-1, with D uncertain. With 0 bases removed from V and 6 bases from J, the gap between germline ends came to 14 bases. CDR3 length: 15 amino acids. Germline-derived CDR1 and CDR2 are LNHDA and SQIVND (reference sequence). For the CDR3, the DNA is TGTGCCAGTAGTATAGATATGTTTCCCAAGGCTGAAGCTTTCTTT. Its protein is CASSIDMFPKAEAFF.

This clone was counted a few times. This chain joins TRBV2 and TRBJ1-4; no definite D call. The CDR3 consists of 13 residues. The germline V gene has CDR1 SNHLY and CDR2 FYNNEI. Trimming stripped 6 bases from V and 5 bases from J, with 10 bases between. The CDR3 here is CASRTTKNEKLFF. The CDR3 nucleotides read TGTGCCAGCAGGACAACAAAAAATGAAAAACTGTTTTTT.

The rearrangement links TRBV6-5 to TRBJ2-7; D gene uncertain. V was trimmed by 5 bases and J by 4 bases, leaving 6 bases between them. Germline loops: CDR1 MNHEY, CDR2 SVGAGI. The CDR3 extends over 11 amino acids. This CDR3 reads CASSDYYEQYF. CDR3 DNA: TGTGCCAGCAGTGATTATTACGAGCAGTACTTC.

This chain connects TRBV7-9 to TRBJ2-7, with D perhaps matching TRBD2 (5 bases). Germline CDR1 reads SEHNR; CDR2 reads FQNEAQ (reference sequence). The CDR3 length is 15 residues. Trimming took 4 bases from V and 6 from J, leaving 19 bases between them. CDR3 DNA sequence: TGTGCCAGCAGCTCACGGACTGCGGCGTGGGTCGAGCAGTACTTC. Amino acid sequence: CASSSRTAAWVEQYF.

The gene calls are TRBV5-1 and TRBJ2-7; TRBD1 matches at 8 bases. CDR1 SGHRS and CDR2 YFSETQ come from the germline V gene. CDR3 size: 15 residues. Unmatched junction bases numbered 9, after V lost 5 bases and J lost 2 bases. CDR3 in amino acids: CASRKLDRGPYEQYF. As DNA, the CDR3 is TGCGCCAGCAGAAAACTTGACAGGGGTCCCTACGAGCAGTACTTC. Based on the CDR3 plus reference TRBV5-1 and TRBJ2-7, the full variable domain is KAGVTQTPRYLIKTRGQQVTLSCSPISGHRSVSWYQQTPGQGLQFLFEYFSETQRNKGNFPGRFSGRQFSNSRSEMNVSTLELGDSALYLCASRKLDRGPYEQYFGPGTRLTVT.

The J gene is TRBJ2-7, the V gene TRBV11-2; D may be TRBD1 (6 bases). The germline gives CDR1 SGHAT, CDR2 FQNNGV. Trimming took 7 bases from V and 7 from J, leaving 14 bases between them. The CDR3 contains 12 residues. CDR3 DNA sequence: TGTGCCAGCACCCCGGGGACAAGGGAGCAGTACTTC. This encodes CASTPGTREQYF.